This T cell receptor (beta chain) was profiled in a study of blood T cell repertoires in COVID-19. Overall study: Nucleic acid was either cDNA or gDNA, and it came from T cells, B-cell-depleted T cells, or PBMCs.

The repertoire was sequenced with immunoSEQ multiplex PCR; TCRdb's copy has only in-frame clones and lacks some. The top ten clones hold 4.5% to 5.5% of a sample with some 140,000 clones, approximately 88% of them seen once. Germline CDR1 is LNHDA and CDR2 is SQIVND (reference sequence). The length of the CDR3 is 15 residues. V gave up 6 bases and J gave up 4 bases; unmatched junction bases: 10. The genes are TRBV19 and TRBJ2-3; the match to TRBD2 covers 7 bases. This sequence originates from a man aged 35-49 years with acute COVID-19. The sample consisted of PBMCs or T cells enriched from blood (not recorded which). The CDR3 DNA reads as TGTGCCAGTAGACCACGGACTAGGTTGGCAGATACGCAGTATTTT. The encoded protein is CASRPRTRLADTQYF.